The 20 T cell receptor beta chains in this list originate from one sample, sequenced in a study of T-cell reconstitution after alpha-beta-depleted transplantation in children. The TCRbeta library incorporated unique molecular identifiers. TCRdb fed the PCR reads into MiXCR, producing one record per CDR3 protein. The sample yields about 97,000 distinct CDR3 sequences, approximately 8% seen once. The sample consisted of PBMCs, taken before TCRalphabeta/CD19-depleted stem cell transplant. These receptor sequences come from a boy aged 2 to 10 with acute lymphoblastic leukemia, due to receive a stem cell transplant.

V is TRBV7-2 and J is TRBJ1-1; TRBD1 agrees at 7 bases. Trimming cost V 3 bases and J 1 base; bases outside gene matches: 8. The CDR3 runs to 16 residues. Germline CDR1 and CDR2: SGHTA and FQGNSA. For the CDR3, the DNA is TGTGCCAGCAGCTTCCGGGGACAGCTAGAGAACACTGAAGCTTTCTTT. It is translated as CASSFRGQLENTEAFF.

This clonotype was observed a handful of times. The CDR3 is CASSQDRQPEGGEQYF. CDR3 nucleotide sequence: TGTGCCAGCAGCCAAGACCGGCAGCCCGAGGGGGGGGAGCAGTACTTC. V usage is TRBV4-2 and J usage is TRBJ2-7; possibly TRBD2 for D (7 bases). Per germline, CDR1 LGHNA and CDR2 YNFKEQ. Trimming left V 0 bases short and J 7 bases short, with 19 bases between. The CDR3 is 16 residues long.

Many counts were recorded for this clonotype. V is TRBV25-1 and J is TRBJ2-1; D is ambiguous. Trimming stripped 7 bases from V and 6 bases from J, with 16 bases between. The CDR3 spans 14 residues. Germline CDR1 is MGHDK and CDR2 is SYGVNS. The CDR3 region has the DNA TGTGCCAGCACCCAGGTGGGCAAGGGCAATGAGCAGTTCTTC. Protein sequence: CASTQVGKGNEQFF.

The chain is built from TRBV20-1 and TRBJ1-1; perhaps TRBD1 as D (6 bases). CDR3 size: 15 residues. V dropped 6 bases and J dropped 11 bases, with 28 bases sitting between them. Looked up from germline, CDR1 is DFQATT and CDR2 is SNEGSKA (reference sequence). The CDR3 DNA reads as TGCAGTGCACGGCCGCCCGTAGGGGGGCAGGCTTGGGCTTTCTTT. This codes for CSARPPVGGQAWAFF.

This clonotype was counted only a few times. This chain links TRBV13 with TRBJ1-2; D is uncertain. The ends were cut back, 1 base at V and 2 bases at J, with 20 bases in the middle. The CDR3 has 18 amino acids. Germline V gives CDR1 PRHDT, CDR2 FYEKMQ (reference sequence). CDR3 amino acids: CASSLEAVESEANYGYTF. The CDR3 coding sequence is TGTGCCAGCAGCTTAGAGGCAGTCGAGTCTGAGGCGAACTATGGCTACACCTTC.

There are many counts of this clonotype. V usage is TRBV7-9 and J usage is TRBJ1-5; D unclear. CDR1 is SEHNR, CDR2 FQNEAQ, per germline (reference sequence). There are 13 residues in the CDR3. V lost 8 bases, J lost 3 bases, and 11 bases lay in between. CDR3 in DNA: TGTGCCAGCTCCAATCAATTCAATCAGCCCCAGCATTTT. Translating gives CASSNQFNQPQHF. The full variable domain, in which reference TRBV7-9 and TRBJ1-5 provide the parts outside the CDR3, is DTGVSQNPRHKITKRGQNVTFRCDPISEHNRLYWYRQTLGQGPEFLTYFQNEAQLEKSRLLSDRFSAERPKGSFSTLEIQRTEQGDSAMYLCASSNQFNQPQHFGDGTRLSIL.

This clonotype was seen repeatedly, ten times or more. This chain connects TRBV12-3 or TRBV12-4 to TRBJ1-1, with D tentatively TRBD1 (5 bases). Trimming removed 5 bases at V and 1 base at J, with 14 bases between. CDR3 length: 15 amino acids. CDR3 protein: CASSVLGGGNTEAFF. The CDR3 DNA reads TGTGCCAGCAGTGTCCTTGGGGGGGGGAACACTGAAGCTTTCTTT.

The chain employs TRBV10-2 and TRBJ2-3; no clear D gene. The germline V and J ends were trimmed by 6 bases and 5 bases, with 18 bases remaining between them. The CDR3 is 15 residues long. The germline V gene encodes CDR1 WSHSY and CDR2 SAAADI. CDR3 sequence (DNA): TGCGCCAGCAGGTCGATACTACCCGCCAGAGATACGCAGTATTTT. Its protein is CASRSILPARDTQYF.

This clonotype was found many times. V and J are TRBV2 and TRBJ2-5; the D gene is possibly TRBD2 (6 bases). V was shortened by 5 bases and J by 5 bases, with 12 bases between the two germline ends. This CDR3 has 13 amino acids. Germline CDR1 is SNHLY and CDR2 is FYNNEI. The CDR3 nucleotides are TGTGCCAGCAGTACGGGGGTAGGGGAGACCCAGTACTTC. It encodes CASSTGVGETQYF.

CDR3: CASSKEAGGRLETQYF. The CDR3 bases are TGTGCCAGCAGCAAAGAGGCGGGGGGGCGTTTGGAGACCCAGTACTTC. The rearrangement joins TRBV7-2 to TRBJ2-5, with 9 bases aligning to TRBD2. The ends lost 5 bases at V and 5 bases at J; junction bases unmatched: 12. CDR1 is SGHTA and CDR2 is FQGNSA in the germline V gene. This CDR3 has 16 residues.

V is TRBV4-3 and J is TRBJ2-2; weak D call: TRBD1 (6 bases). The CDR3 contains 18 residues. The V end was cut by 4 bases, the J end by 3 bases, with 21 bases between. Germline-derived CDR1 and CDR2 are LGHNA and YSLEER. The CDR3 DNA is TGCGCCAGCAGCCTAGATTTTCCACCGGGACAATACACCGGGGAGCTGTTTTTT. Its translation is CASSLDFPPGQYTGELFF.

The rearrangement links TRBV6-4 to TRBJ2-1, with D perhaps TRBD2 (7 bases). Trimming took 0 bases from V and 2 from J, leaving 8 bases between them. This CDR3 contains 15 residues. Per germline, CDR1 MRHNA and CDR2 SNTAGT. The CDR3 region has the DNA TGTGCCAGCAGTGACTCGGGGGGGCCCTACAATGAGCAGTTCTTC. It is translated as CASSDSGGPYNEQFF.

This clonotype was seen many times. The J gene is TRBJ2-3, the V gene TRBV6-4, with 8 bases matching TRBD2. With 5 bases clipped from V and 0 bases from J, the junction kept 1 base outside the gene matches. The germline V gene has CDR1 MRHNA and CDR2 SNTAGT. The CDR3 totals 14 residues. CDR3 bases: TGTGCCAGCAGTTTAGCGGGGAGCACAGATACGCAGTATTTT. It translates to CASSLAGSTDTQYF.

This clonotype was counted only a few times. The chain has TRBV19 and TRBJ1-2; TRBD1 might be the D (5 bases). Germline-derived CDR1 and CDR2 are LNHDA and SQIVND (reference sequence). The V end was cut by 5 bases, the J end by 4 bases, with 17 bases between. The CDR3 extends over 15 amino acids. CDR3 sequence reads: CASSPYRSEGYGYTF. CDR3 bases: TGTGCCAGTAGTCCTTACAGGAGCGAGGGCTATGGCTACACCTTC. Filled out from reference TRBV19 and TRBJ1-2, the complete variable domain reads DGGITQSPKYLFRKEGQNVTLSCEQNLNHDAMYWYRQDPGQGLRLIYYSQIVNDFQKGDIAEGYSVSREKKESFPLTVTSAQKNPTAFYLCASSPYRSEGYGYTFGSGTRLTVV.

J is TRBJ2-1 and V is TRBV5-6, with D perhaps assigned TRBD1 or TRBD2 (5 bases each). The CDR3 is 16 residues long. The V end was cut by 9 bases, the J end by 0 bases, with 19 bases between. Per germline, CDR1 SGHDT and CDR2 YYEEEE. The CDR3 region has the DNA TGTGCCATGGGCCGCTGGGGGTATTGCTCCTACAATGAGCAGTTCTTC. Amino acid sequence: CAMGRWGYCSYNEQFF.

This clonotype was observed many times. The rearrangement links TRBV20-1 to TRBJ2-1; D not certain. Per germline, CDR1 DFQATT and CDR2 SNEGSKA (reference sequence). The V end was cut by 2 bases, the J end by 0 bases, with 8 bases between. CDR3 size: 14 residues. The CDR3 coding sequence is TGCAGTGCTAGATTGAGTCGCTCCTACAATGAGCAGTTCTTC. Translated: CSARLSRSYNEQFF.

There are a few counts of this clonotype. The J gene is TRBJ2-1, the V gene TRBV5-1; a weak D match, TRBD2 (6 bases). The CDR3 has 15 amino acids. With 4 bases removed from V and 10 bases from J, the gap between germline ends came to 21 bases. Germline CDR1 and CDR2: SGHRS and YFSETQ. The CDR3 region has the DNA TGCGCCAGCAGCACCGGGACTCTCGGGCGGGAAGAGCAGTTCTTC. Its translation is CASSTGTLGREEQFF. The full variable domain, its missing parts supplied by reference TRBV5-1 and TRBJ2-1, is KAGVTQTPRYLIKTRGQQVTLSCSPISGHRSVSWYQQTPGQGLQFLFEYFSETQRNKGNFPGRFSGRQFSNSRSEMNVSTLELGDSALYLCASSTGTLGREEQFFGPGTRLTVL.

The chain carries TRBV6-1 and TRBJ2-2, with D possibly TRBD1 on 6 matching bases. Germline V gene lookup returns CDR1 MNHNS and CDR2 SASEGT. The CDR3 extends over 16 amino acids. V was pared by 7 bases and J by 7 bases, with 22 bases between. CDR3 amino acids: CASTPGIVRDIGELFF. DNA for the CDR3: TGTGCCAGCACCCCGGGCATCGTCAGGGACATCGGGGAGCTGTTTTTT.

In this sample, this clonotype turned up many times. The CDR3 DNA reads as TGTGCCAGCAGCTTATCGAGTGGCCTAGCGGGGGACATCGAGCAGTTCTTC. Translating it yields CASSLSSGLAGDIEQFF. This sequence joins TRBV7-9 and TRBJ2-1, with TRBD2 identical over 10 bases. This CDR3 has 17 residues. J lost 10 bases, V lost 2 bases, and 14 bases had no gene match. Germline CDR1 is SEHNR and CDR2 is FQNEAQ (reference sequence).

Comments on this clonotype: This may be a read error, as it is one base from a much larger clone. CDR3 sequence: CASRPGPTYGYTF. The CDR3 region has the DNA TGTGCCAGCAGACCGGGCCCGACCTATGGCTACACCTTC. This chain joins TRBV12-3 or TRBV12-4 and TRBJ1-2, with no clear D. CDR3 size: 13 residues. Trimming stripped 6 bases from V and 4 bases from J, with 12 bases between.